This TCR beta chain is drawn from a study of cytotoxic CD8 clonotypes in ibrutinib-treated CLL. Study observations and caveats: Patients with sustained remission and those progressing were sampled at differing times. Public clonotypes occurred uncommonly; on treatment, they contracted or remained stable.

On this clone: The target antigen is unknown.

A 1 in 200,000 to 1 in 1 million T cell depth was the sequencing target. Sequencing used immunoSEQ multiplex PCR; TCRdb keeps in-frame clones, though not all of them. The sample shows roughly 220,000 clones, 75% to 80% of them seen only once. Germline V gives CDR1 SEHNR, CDR2 FQNEAQ (reference sequence). This CDR3 has 14 residues. V was cut by 0 bases and J by 3 bases, with 9 bases left in between. The chain has TRBV7-9 and TRBJ2-7, with a tentative D call TRBD2 (5 bases). The clonotype was recovered from a human donor with chronic lymphocytic leukemia. The sample consisted of PBMCs, taken after 12 months of ibrutinib treatment. The CDR3 DNA is TGTGCCAGCAGCTTAGCCGGGATCAACTACGAGCAGTACTTC. This sequence encodes CASSLAGINYEQYF.